The source of this TCR beta chain is a study of cytomegalovirus exposure and HLA in healthy donors. PCR was performed using 60 Vbeta and 13 Jbeta primers. Assay used: immunoSEQ multiplex PCR; TCRdb lists only in-frame clones, some missing. The sample holds about 130,000 clones; roughly 83% are singletons and the top ten take 1.2%. The receptor was derived from a girl aged 2 to 10 in good health and CMV-seronegative. Sequencing was done on a sample of PBMCs.

CDR3 sequence reads: CASSLAGVRSPLHF. The CDR3 coding sequence is TGTGCCAGCAGCTTGGCCGGGGTTCGGTCACCCCTCCACTTT. J is TRBJ1-6 and V is TRBV5-6, with no clear D. There are 14 residues in the CDR3. V gave up 0 bases and J gave up 10 bases, with 11 bases separating them. The germline CDR1 and CDR2 sequences are SGHDT and YYEEEE.